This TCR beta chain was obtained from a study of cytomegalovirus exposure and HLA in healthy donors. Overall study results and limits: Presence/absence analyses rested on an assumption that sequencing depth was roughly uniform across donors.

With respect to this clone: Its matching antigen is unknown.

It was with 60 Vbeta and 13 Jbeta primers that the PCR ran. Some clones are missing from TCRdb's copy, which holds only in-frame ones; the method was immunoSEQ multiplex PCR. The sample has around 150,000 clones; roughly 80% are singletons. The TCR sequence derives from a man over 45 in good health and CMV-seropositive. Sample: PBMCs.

The CDR3 nucleotides read TGTGCCAGCCCCCTGACAGGGTCCTACAATGAGCAGTTCTTC. It codes for CASPLTGSYNEQFF. This chain uses TRBV27 with TRBJ2-1; 7 nucleotides match TRBD1. Germline V gene sequence: CDR1 MNHEY, CDR2 SMNVEV (reference sequence). With 8 bases clipped from V and 1 base from J, the junction kept 5 bases outside the gene matches. CDR3 length equals 14 residues.